The source of this T cell receptor beta chain is a study of cytomegalovirus exposure and HLA in healthy donors. Study as a whole: Most genotyped donors, roughly 80% of fewer than 400, had Caucasian-associated genetic ancestry.

Study-wide findings and caveats: The classifier reportedly diagnosed cytomegalovirus status with high specificity and sensitivity. Differences between HLA loci emerged in a later analysis of TCR association rates, with DRB1 most and HLA-C fewest. With later analysis, a missense DCLRE1C variant became linked to TCR beta V- and J-gene trimming.

Use of 60 Vbeta and 13 Jbeta primers characterized the PCR. Libraries were prepared by immunoSEQ multiplex PCR; TCRdb keeps only in-frame clonotypes and omits some of them. Of 150,000 to 180,000 clones listed, more than 60% are singletons. From germline, CDR1 is MNHEY and CDR2 SMNVEV (reference sequence). Trimming left V 6 bases short and J 0 bases short, with 8 bases between. This CDR3 spans 14 amino acids. A note on this clone: Its target is unknown.

The rearrangement links TRBV27 to TRBJ2-2; weak D call: TRBD1 (6 bases). Sequenced: PBMCs. This receptor was obtained from a middle-aged woman in good health and CMV-seronegative. As DNA, the CDR3 is TGTGCCAGCAGGGGACACTCGAACACCGGGGAGCTGTTTTTT. Its translation is CASRGHSNTGELFF.